These 6 T cell receptor beta chains came from one sample sequenced in a study of blood T cell repertoires in COVID-19. Repertoires were generated with immunoSEQ multiplex PCR, while TCRdb's copy carries only in-frame clones and drops some. The data hold approximately 310,000 clones, with around 87% observed a single time. The sequencing sample was made of peripheral blood. These receptors originate from a man aged 45-65 years with active or convalescent COVID-19.

V usage is TRBV9 and J usage is TRBJ2-1, with 12 bases matching TRBD2. After removal of 4 bases from V and 5 bases from J, the junction contained 7 bases not matched to a gene. The CDR3 extends over 16 amino acids. Germline CDR1 SGDLS, CDR2 YYNGEE. DNA for the CDR3: TGTGCCAGCAGCCAACGACTAGCGGGAGTTCACAATGAGCAGTTCTTC. This gives the protein CASSQRLAGVHNEQFF.

This clone was recorded a few times. This sample also contains other DNA sequences that code for the same CDR3. The V and J genes are TRBV5-1 and TRBJ2-3, with D possibly being TRBD1 (6 bases). Germline-derived CDR1 and CDR2 are SGHRS and YFSETQ. Trimming removed 0 bases from V and 3 bases from J, with 17 bases in between. The CDR3 runs 17 residues. The DNA of the CDR3 is TGCGCCAGCAGCTTGGTATCTAGAGGGGGTGGTACAGATACGCAGTATTTT. It encodes CASSLVSRGGGTDTQYF.

The chain employs TRBV10-2 and TRBJ1-1, with unresolved D. Germline CDR1 and CDR2: WSHSY and SAAADI. V was pared by 7 bases and J by 7 bases, with 16 bases between. The CDR3 consists of 13 residues. The CDR3 spells CASTLSDGGEAFF. Written as DNA, the CDR3 is TGCGCCAGCACTCTGTCAGATGGCGGTGAAGCTTTCTTT.

The V call is TRBV2, the J call TRBJ1-1; 8 bases are shared with TRBD1. Germline CDR1 SNHLY, CDR2 FYNNEI. V was pared by 6 bases and J by 3 bases, with 9 bases of the junction left unmatched. The CDR3 totals 15 residues. Here the CDR3 reads CASRGNRGRDTEAFF. CDR3 nucleotide sequence: TGTGCCAGCAGAGGCAACAGGGGGAGGGACACTGAAGCTTTCTTT.

The chain couples TRBV5-8 to TRBJ1-1; perhaps TRBD1 as D (6 bases). There are 18 residues in the CDR3. V lost 4 bases and J lost 0, with 22 bases in between. The germline CDR1 and CDR2 sequences are SGHTS and YDEGEE. The CDR3 nucleotides read TGTGCCAGCAGCGTATCCCTCCAGGGGCTTCGTTTGAACACTGAAGCTTTCTTT. Its translation is CASSVSLQGLRLNTEAFF. Full variable domain (missing parts from reference TRBV5-8 and TRBJ1-1): EAGVTQSPTHLIKTRGQQATLRCSPISGHTSVYWYQQALGLGLQFLLWYDEGEERNRGNFPPRFSGRQFPNYSSELNVNALELEDSALYLCASSVSLQGLRLNTEAFFGQGTRLTVV.

In its sample, this clone was seen once. This rearrangement joins TRBV28 to TRBJ1-1; weak D call: TRBD1 (5 bases). The CDR3 is 14 residues long. The V gene's germline CDR1 is MDHEN and CDR2 SYDVKM. Trimming removed 5 bases from V and 7 bases from J, with 17 bases in between. CDR3 sequence: CASSGAPAPYEAFF. CDR3 nucleotide sequence: TGTGCCAGCAGTGGGGCCCCGGCTCCTTATGAAGCTTTCTTT.